The clone carrying this T cell receptor beta chain was recorded once. The antigen is undetermined. The sort gate was single viable CD3+CD4+CD8-CD45RO+ cells for memory CD4+ T cells. After thawing, CD4+ T cells were positively selected. The protocol was immunoSEQ multiplex PCR, while the TCRdb copy is restricted to in-frame clones and leaves out a portion. The table includes around 53,000 clones, around 83% detected once. The source of the sample is a study of memory CD4+ T cells and cytomegalovirus serostatus. Background on the study: Healthy Belgian adult donors included 9 or 10 CMV-positive and fewer than 25 CMV-negative people.

General study findings and limits: The CMV-associated TCR signature appears largely within the CD4+ memory repertoire.

V was clipped by 6 bases and J by 5 bases, with 9 bases between them. This CDR3 is built from 12 residues. Germline V lookup: CDR1 SGHVS, CDR2 FQNEAQ. The chain uses TRBV7-8 and TRBJ2-3; D call uncertain. This receptor was identified in an adult in good health and CMV-seropositive. Sequences were obtained from memory CD4+ T cells from blood. The CDR3 region is CASSQRIDTQYF. In DNA form, the CDR3 reads TGTGCCAGCAGTCAAAGGATAGATACGCAGTATTTT.